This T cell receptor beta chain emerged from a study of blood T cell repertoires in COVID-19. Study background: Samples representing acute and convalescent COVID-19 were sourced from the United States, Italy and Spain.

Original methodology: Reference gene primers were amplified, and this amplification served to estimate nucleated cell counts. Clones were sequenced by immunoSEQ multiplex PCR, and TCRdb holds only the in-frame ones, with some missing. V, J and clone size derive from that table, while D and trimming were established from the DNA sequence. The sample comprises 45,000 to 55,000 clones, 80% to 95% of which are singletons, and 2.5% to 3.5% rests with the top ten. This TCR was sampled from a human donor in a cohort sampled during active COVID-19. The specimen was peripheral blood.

In DNA, the CDR3 is TGTGCCAGCAGTACAGATCAGGGTGCTGACACTGAAGCTTTCTTT. This codes for CASSTDQGADTEAFF. The rearrangement joins TRBV2 to TRBJ1-1, with D perhaps TRBD1 (5 bases). Germline V gene lookup returns CDR1 SNHLY and CDR2 FYNNEI. CDR3 length: 15 amino acids. The germline V and J ends were trimmed by 5 bases and 3 bases, with 16 bases remaining between them. Combining the CDR3 with reference TRBV2 and TRBJ1-1 gives the whole variable domain EPEVTQTPSHQVTQMGQEVILRCVPISNHLYFYWYRQILGQKVEFLVSFYNNEISEKSEIFDDQFSVERPDGSNFTLKIRSTKLEDSAMYFCASSTDQGADTEAFFGQGTRLTVV.